A selection of T cell receptor beta chains follows, all from one sample in a study of T cells in Graves' hyperthyroidism and ophthalmopathy. TCRdb analysed the multiplex PCR reads with MiXCR anew, one entry per CDR3 protein. Here the sample spans about 480,000 distinct CDR3 sequences, roughly an eighth being singletons. Sequencing was performed on blood. The receptors were gathered from a woman aged 18-29 years with Graves' hyperthyroidism. Each CDR3 is given with its conserved first and last residue. Fields, in order: D gene, clone size, V gene, J gene, CDR3 DNA, CDR3 protein. The D gene is left open where the match is weak. Only some rows state a clone size, as once, few, many or a class for expanded clones.

D: TRBD2; size: many; V: TRBV19; J: TRBJ2-1; DNA: TGTGCCAGCGGCCAATTGGTAGCGGGGGACAATGAGCAGTTCTTC; CDR3: CASGQLVAGDNEQFF
D: TRBD1; size: many; V: TRBV6-1; J: TRBJ2-3; DNA: TGTGCCAGCACCAGGACAGGCGGAGATACGCAGTATTTT; CDR3: CASTRTGGDTQYF
D: -; size: -; V: TRBV19; J: TRBJ1-1; DNA: TGTGCCAGTAGTAGGAATTTAGGGTACACTGAAGCTTTCTTT; CDR3: CASSRNLGYTEAFF
D: TRBD1; size: few; V: TRBV9; J: TRBJ1-3; DNA: TGTGCCAGCAGCACCTCCCCAGGGGGCAGATCTGGAAACACCATATATTTT; CDR3: CASSTSPGGRSGNTIYF
D: -; size: few; V: TRBV19; J: TRBJ2-1; DNA: TGTGCCAGTAGTATAGATCTAAGCCTTGGCTCCTACAATGAGCAGTTCTTC; CDR3: CASSIDLSLGSYNEQFF
D: -; size: few; V: TRBV20-1; J: TRBJ1-2; DNA: TGCAGTGCCGCCAGGAAGGGCAACTATGGCTACACCTTC; CDR3: CSAARKGNYGYTF
D: -; size: few; V: TRBV5-1; J: TRBJ2-3; DNA: TGCGCCAGCGGGGAACAGGGAACCACAGATACGCAGTATTTT; CDR3: CASGEQGTTDTQYF
D: TRBD2; size: few; V: TRBV5-4; J: TRBJ2-7; DNA: TGTGCCAGCAGTCGGGGGGAGAGCTCCTACGAGCAGTACTTC; CDR3: CASSRGESSYEQYF
D: -; size: many; V: TRBV10-3; J: TRBJ2-5; DNA: TGTGCCATCAGTGAGGACAACCCGTACCAAGAGACCCAGTACTTC; CDR3: CAISEDNPYQETQYF
D: TRBD1; size: -; V: TRBV19; J: TRBJ2-6; DNA: TGTGCCAGCAGACCCGGGACAGGGGCCCCCGGGGCCAACGTCCTGACTTTC; CDR3: CASRPGTGAPGANVLTF
D: -; size: many; V: TRBV5-1; J: TRBJ1-1; DNA: TGCGCCAGCAGCTTGGCCGGGACATCCACTGAAGCTTTCTTT; CDR3: CASSLAGTSTEAFF
D: TRBD2; size: many; V: TRBV30; J: TRBJ2-5; DNA: TGTGCCTGGATTAAAAAACAGTCGGCTAGCGGGAGAGAAGAGACCCAGTACTTC; CDR3: CAWIKKQSASGREETQYF
D: TRBD1; size: many; V: TRBV12-3/TRBV12-4; J: TRBJ1-1; DNA: TGTGCCAGCAGTTTAGGGACAGGGCAAAACACTGAAGCTTTCTTT; CDR3: CASSLGTGQNTEAFF
D: TRBD2; size: -; V: TRBV4-1; J: TRBJ2-4; DNA: TGCGCCAGCAGCCAAGATATGGCGGGGGGGAACATTCAGTACTTC; CDR3: CASSQDMAGGNIQYF